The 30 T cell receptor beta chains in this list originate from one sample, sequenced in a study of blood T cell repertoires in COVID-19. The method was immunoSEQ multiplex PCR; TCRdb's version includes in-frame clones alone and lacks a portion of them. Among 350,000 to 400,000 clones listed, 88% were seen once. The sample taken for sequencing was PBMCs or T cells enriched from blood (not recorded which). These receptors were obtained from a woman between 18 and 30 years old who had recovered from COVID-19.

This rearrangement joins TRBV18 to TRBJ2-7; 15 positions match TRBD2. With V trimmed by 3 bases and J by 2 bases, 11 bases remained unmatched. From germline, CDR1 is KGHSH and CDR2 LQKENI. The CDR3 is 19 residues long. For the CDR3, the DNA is TGTGCCAGCTCACCGCTCTGGACTAGCGGGGGGGCACTTACCTACGAGCAGTACTTC. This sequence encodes CASSPLWTSGGALTYEQYF.

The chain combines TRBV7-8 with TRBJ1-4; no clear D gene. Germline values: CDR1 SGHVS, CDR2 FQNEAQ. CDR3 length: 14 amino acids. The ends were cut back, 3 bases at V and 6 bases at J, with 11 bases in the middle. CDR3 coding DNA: TGTGCCAGCAGCTTTACCCCCACGGATGAAAAACTGTTTTTT. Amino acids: CASSFTPTDEKLFF.

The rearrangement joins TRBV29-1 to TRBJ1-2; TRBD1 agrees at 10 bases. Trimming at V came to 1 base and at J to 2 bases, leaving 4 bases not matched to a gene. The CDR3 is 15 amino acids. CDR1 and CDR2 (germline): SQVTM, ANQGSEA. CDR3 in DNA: TGCAGCGTTGAAGGACAGGGGGCTAGGAACTATGGCTACACCTTC. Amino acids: CSVEGQGARNYGYTF.

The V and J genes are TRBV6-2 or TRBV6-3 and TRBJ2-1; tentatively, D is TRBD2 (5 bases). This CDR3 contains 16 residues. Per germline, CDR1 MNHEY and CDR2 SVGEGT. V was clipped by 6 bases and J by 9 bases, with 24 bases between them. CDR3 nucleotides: TGTGCCAGCAGCGTTGTGGAGCACTCACCTCGGGGTGAGCAGTTCTTC. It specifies CASSVVEHSPRGEQFF.

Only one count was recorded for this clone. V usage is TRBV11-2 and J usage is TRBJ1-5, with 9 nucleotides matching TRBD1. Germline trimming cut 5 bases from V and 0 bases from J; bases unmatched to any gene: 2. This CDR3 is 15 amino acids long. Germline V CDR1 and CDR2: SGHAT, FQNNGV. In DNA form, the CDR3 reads TGTGCCAGCAGCCGGACAGGGGTTAGCAATCAGCCCCAGCATTTT. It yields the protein CASSRTGVSNQPQHF.

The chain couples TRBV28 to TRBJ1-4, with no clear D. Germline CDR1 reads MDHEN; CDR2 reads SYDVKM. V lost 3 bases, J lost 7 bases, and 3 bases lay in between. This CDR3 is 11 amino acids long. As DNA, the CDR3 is TGTGCCAGCAGTTTTCTTGAAAAACTGTTTTTT. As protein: CASSFLEKLFF.

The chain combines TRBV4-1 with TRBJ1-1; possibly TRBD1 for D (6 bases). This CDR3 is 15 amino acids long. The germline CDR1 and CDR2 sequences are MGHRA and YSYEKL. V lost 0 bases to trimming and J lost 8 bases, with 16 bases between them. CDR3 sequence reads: CASSQDSSGGGEAFF. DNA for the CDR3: TGCGCCAGCAGCCAAGACTCGAGCGGGGGGGGCGAAGCTTTCTTT.

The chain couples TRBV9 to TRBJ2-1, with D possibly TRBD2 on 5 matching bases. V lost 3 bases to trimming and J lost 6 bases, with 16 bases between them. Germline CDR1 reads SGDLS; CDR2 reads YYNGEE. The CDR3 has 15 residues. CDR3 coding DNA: TGTGCCAGCAGCGCAGTTTGGAGGATCCCCAATGAGCAGTTCTTC. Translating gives CASSAVWRIPNEQFF.

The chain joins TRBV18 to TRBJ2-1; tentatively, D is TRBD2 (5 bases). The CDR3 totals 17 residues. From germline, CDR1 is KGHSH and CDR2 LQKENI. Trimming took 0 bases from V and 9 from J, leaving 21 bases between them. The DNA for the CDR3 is TGTGCCAGCTCACCACCGGAACCCGGGAACCAAGGGCGTGAGCAGTTCTTC. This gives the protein CASSPPEPGNQGREQFF.

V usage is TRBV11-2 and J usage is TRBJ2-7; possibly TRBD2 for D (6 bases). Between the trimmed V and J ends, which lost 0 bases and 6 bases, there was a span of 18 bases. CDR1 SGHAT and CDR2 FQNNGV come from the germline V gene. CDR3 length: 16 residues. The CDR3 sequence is CASSLDRRLHSGEQYF. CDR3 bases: TGTGCCAGCAGCTTAGATCGAAGGCTTCATAGCGGCGAGCAGTACTTC. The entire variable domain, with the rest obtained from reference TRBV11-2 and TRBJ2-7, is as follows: EAGVAQSPRYKIIEKRQSVAFWCNPISGHATLYWYQQILGQGPKLLIQFQNNGVVDDSQLPKDRFSAERLKGVDSTLKIQPAKLEDSAVYLCASSLDRRLHSGEQYFGPGTRLTVT.

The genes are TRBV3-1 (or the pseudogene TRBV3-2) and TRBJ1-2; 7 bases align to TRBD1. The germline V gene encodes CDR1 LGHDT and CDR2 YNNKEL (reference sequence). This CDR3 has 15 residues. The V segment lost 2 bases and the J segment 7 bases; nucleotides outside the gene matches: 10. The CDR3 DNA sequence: TGTGCCAGCAGCCAACACAGGGGATTCGATAGTGGCTACACCTTC. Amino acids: CASSQHRGFDSGYTF.

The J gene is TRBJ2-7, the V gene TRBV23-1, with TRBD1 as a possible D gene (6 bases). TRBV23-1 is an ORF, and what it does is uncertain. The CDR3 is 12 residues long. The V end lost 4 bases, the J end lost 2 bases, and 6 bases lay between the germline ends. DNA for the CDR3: TGCGCCAGCAGTCGGACAGCCTACGAGCAGTACTTC. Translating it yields CASSRTAYEQYF.

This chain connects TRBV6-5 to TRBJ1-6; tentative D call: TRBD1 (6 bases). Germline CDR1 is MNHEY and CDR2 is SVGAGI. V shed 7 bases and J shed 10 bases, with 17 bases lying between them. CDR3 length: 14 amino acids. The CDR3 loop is CASNVNTGLSPLHF. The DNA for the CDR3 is TGTGCCAGCAACGTTAACACAGGGTTATCACCCCTCCACTTT.

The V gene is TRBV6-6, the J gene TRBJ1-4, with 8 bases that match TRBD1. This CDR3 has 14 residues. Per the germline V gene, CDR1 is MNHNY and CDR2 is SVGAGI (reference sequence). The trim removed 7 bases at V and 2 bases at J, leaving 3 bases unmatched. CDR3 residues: CASTGQGTNEKLFF. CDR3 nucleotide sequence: TGTGCCAGCACCGGACAGGGTACTAATGAAAAACTGTTTTTT.

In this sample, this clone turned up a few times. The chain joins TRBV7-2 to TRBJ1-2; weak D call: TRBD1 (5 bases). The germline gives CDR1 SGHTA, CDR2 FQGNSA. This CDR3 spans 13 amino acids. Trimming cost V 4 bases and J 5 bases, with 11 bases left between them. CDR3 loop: CASSWGRLYGYTF. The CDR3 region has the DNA TGTGCCAGCAGCTGGGGGAGGCTTTATGGCTACACCTTC.

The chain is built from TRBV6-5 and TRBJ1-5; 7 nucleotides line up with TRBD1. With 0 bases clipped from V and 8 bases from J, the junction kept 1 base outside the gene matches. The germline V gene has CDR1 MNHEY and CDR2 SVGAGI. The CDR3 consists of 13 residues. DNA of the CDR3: TGTGCCAGCAGTTACTCGGACAGGAAGCCCCAGCATTTT. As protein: CASSYSDRKPQHF.

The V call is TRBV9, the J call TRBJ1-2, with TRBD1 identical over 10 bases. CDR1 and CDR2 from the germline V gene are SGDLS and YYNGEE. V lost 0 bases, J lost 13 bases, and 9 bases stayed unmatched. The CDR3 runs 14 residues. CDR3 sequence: CASSVDWDRGESTF. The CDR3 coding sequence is TGTGCCAGCAGCGTAGACTGGGACAGGGGAGAATCCACCTTC.

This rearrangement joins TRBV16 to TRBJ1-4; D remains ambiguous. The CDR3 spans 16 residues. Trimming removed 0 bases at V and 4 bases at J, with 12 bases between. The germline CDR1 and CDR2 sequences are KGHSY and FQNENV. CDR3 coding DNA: TGTGCCAGCAGCCAATCTTCCAGGCCGGTTAATGAAAAACTGTTTTTT. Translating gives CASSQSSRPVNEKLFF.

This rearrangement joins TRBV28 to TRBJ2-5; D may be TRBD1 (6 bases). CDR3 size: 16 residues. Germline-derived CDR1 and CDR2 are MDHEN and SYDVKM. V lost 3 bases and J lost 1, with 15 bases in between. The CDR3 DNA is TGTGCCAGCAGTTTGGCGCACAGGGAGATCCAAGAGACCCAGTACTTC. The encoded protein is CASSLAHREIQETQYF.

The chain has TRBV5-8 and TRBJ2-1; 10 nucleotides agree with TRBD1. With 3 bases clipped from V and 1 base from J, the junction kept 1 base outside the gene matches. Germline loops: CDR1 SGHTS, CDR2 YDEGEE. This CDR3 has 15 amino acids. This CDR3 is CASSWTGGSYNEQFF. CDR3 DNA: TGTGCCAGCAGCTGGACAGGGGGGTCCTACAATGAGCAGTTCTTC.

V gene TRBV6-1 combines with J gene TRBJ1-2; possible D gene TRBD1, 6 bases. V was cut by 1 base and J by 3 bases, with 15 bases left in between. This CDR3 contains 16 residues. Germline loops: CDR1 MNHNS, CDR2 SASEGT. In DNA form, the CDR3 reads TGTGCCAGCAGTGAAGAATGGGGGCGCGAGTACTATGGCTACACCTTC. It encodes CASSEEWGREYYGYTF.

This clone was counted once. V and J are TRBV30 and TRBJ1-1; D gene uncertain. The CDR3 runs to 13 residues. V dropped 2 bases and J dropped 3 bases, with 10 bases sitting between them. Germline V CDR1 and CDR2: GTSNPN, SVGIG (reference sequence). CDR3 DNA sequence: TGTGCCTGGAGTCCCCAGACTTACACTGAAGCTTTCTTT. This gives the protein CAWSPQTYTEAFF.

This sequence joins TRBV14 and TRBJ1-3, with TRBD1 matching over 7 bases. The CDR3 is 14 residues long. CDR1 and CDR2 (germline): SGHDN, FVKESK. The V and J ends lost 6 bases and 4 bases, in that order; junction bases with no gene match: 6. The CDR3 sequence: CASRRTDRGNTIYF. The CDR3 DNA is TGTGCCAGCAGACGTACGGACAGGGGAAACACCATATATTTT.

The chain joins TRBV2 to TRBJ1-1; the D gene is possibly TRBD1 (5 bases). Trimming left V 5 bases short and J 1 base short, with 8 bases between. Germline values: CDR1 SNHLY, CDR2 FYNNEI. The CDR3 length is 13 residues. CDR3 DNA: TGTGCCAGCAGTTTGACAGAGAACACTGAAGCTTTCTTT. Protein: CASSLTENTEAFF.

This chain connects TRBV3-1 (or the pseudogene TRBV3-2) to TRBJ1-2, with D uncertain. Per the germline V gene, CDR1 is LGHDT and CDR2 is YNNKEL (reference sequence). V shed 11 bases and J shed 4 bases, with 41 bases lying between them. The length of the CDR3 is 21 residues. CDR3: CAPISVAVANPPVRQSYGYTF. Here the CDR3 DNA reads TGTGCCCCTATATCCGTCGCGGTTGCAAACCCACCCGTGCGTCAAAGCTATGGCTACACCTTC.

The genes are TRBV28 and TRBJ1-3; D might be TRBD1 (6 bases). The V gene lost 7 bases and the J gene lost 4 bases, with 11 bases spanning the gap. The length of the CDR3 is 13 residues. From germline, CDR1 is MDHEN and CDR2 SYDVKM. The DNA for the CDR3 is TGTGCCAGCATAGAAACAGGGGGAAACACCATATATTTT. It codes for CASIETGGNTIYF.

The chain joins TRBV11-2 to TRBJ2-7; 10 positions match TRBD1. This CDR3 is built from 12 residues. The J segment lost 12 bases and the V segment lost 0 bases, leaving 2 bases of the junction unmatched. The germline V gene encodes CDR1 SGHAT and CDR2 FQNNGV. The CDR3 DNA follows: TGTGCCAGCAGCTTAGACGGGACAGGGGCGTACTTC. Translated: CASSLDGTGAYF.

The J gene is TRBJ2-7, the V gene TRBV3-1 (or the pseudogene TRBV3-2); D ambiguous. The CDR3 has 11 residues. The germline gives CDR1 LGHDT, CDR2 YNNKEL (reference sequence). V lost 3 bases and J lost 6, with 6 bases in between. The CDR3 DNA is TGTGCCAGCAGCCATAAAATCGAGCAGTACTTC. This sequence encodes CASSHKIEQYF.

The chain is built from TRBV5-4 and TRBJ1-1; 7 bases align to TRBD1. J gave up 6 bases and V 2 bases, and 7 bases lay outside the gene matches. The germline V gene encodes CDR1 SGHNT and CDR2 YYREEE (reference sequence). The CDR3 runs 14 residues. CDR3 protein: CASSLAGTAAEAFF. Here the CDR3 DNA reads TGTGCCAGCAGCTTAGCCGGGACAGCGGCTGAAGCTTTCTTT.

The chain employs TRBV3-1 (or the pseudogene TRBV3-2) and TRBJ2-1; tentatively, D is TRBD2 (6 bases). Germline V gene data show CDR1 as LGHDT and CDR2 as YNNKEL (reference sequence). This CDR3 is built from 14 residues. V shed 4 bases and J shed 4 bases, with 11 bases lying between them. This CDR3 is CASSPGLLYNEQFF. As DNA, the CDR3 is TGTGCCAGCAGCCCGGGACTTCTATACAATGAGCAGTTCTTC.